These T cell receptor beta chains were read from a single sample in a study of T cell clones after liver transplantation. Sequencing used immunoSEQ multiplex PCR; TCRdb keeps in-frame clones, though not all of them. The table includes 90,000 to 120,000 clones, more than 75% detected once. This material consisted of CD4+ T cells from blood, taken before liver transplant. These receptors all stem from a human donor who received a liver transplant. The CDR3 runs from the conserved cysteine through the conserved F or W.

>TRBV28
CASSLLVGARSYEQYF
>TRBV10-3
CAISQRSSNTEAFF
>TRBV6-5
CASSPRGTFNQPQHF
>TRBV18
CASSTDRDYGYTF
>TRBV7-2
CASSLGTSIYEQYF
>TRBV5-6
CASSSSGLAGEFTDTQYF
>TRBV25-1
CASTRYNEQFF
>TRBV11-2
CASSLYTDTQYF
>TRBV2
CASKTQGIGTGELFF
>TRBV5-1
CASSLATGIDNEQFF
>TRBV6-6
CASSYSTEQPQHF
>TRBV29-1
CSVRGGQYTEAFF
>TRBV5-6
CASSRLREEPEAFF
>TRBV11-3
CASSLAGGAGDTQYF
>TRBV19
CASMRDRDGYTF
>TRBV19
CASSIEGGFQPQHF
>TRBV7-9
CASSLAAGGPTDTQYF
>TRBV28
CASSLAGGLGETQYF
>TRBV7-2
CASSLARLAGGNEQFF
>TRBV30
CARASEGASGGELFF
>TRBV27
CASSAPTGLAKNIQYF
>TRBV2
CASSEAEPSGANVLTF
>TRBV4-1
CASSQGAGTINNEQFF
>TRBV30
CAWSGAGTGLGEKLFF
>TRBV14
CASRVQMYQETQYF
>TRBV6-4
CASSESSGIIHTQYF
>TRBV2
CASKRGASGNTIYF
>TRBV18
CASSPPGQGKSGANVLTF
>TRBV29-1
CSVGPGREKLFF
>TRBV11-2
CASSLSGTSRDEQYF
>TRBV5-1
CASSPEAASYNEQFF
>TRBV5-1
CASSLKENTEAFF
>TRBV7-9
CASSLGGTGSQPQHF
>TRBV7-3
CASSISPWPYNEQFF
>TRBV30
CAWSRGSSEQYF
>TRBV2
CASSAGQNEQYF
>TRBV5-6
CASSRSGKPGELFF
>TRBV2
CASSYSIQETNYGYTF
>TRBV27
CASSLISGGGGELFF
>TRBV4-1
CASSRSGLSTDTQYF
>TRBV6-1
CASSSGQVQETQYF
>TRBV10-3
CAIKIGDNTEAFF
>TRBV9
CASSGGGDPYEQYF
>TRBV19
CASKGRSNQPQHF
>TRBV7-3
CASSLIGANEQFF
>TRBV19
CASSRGVGTQYF
>TRBV9
CASSVVQGAGELFF
>TRBV10-3
CAISESGTGRYEQYF
>TRBV6-1
CASSDRGSSLYEAFF